Reported below is one T cell receptor beta chain. Antigen: not known. This record comes from a study of cytomegalovirus exposure and HLA in healthy donors. Germline V gene sequence: CDR1 ENHRY, CDR2 SYGVKD. With 5 bases clipped from V and 4 bases from J, the junction kept 3 bases outside the gene matches. The CDR3 sequence is 14 residues long. 13 Jbeta primers and 60 Vbeta primers were used for the PCR. Profiling relied on immunoSEQ multiplex PCR, and the TCRdb table lists in-frame clones only, not all of them. The sample includes 120,000 to 150,000 clones, 65% to 90% seen only once; the top ten take less than 3%. Study results and caveats: Later work found most CMV-associated TCR beta chains apparently HLA-restricted.

The sequence came from a woman in her thirties in good health and CMV-seronegative. The V and J genes are TRBV10-3 and TRBJ1-5; 9 nucleotides agree with TRBD1. Material: PBMCs. The DNA for the CDR3 is TGTGCCATCAGTCCGGGACAGGGAAATCAGCCCCAGCATTTT. It is translated as CAISPGQGNQPQHF.